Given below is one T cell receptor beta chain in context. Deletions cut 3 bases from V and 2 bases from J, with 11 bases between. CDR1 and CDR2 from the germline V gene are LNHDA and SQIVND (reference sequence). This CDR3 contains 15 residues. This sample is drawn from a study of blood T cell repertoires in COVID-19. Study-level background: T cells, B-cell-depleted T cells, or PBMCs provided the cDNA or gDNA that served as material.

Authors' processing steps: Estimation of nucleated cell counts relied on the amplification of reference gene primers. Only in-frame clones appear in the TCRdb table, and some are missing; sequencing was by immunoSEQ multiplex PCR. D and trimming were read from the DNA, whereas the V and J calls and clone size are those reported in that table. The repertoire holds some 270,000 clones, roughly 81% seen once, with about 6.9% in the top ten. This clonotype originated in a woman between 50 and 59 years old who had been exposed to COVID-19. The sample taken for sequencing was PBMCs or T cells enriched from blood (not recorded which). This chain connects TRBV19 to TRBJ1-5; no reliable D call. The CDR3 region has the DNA TGTGCCAGTAGTATCCTGGAGTCGGGCAATCAGCCCCAGCATTTT. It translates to CASSILESGNQPQHF. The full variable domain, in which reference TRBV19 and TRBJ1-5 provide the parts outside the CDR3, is DGGITQSPKYLFRKEGQNVTLSCEQNLNHDAMYWYRQDPGQGLRLIYYSQIVNDFQKGDIAEGYSVSREKKESFPLTVTSAQKNPTAFYLCASSILESGNQPQHFGDGTRLSIL.